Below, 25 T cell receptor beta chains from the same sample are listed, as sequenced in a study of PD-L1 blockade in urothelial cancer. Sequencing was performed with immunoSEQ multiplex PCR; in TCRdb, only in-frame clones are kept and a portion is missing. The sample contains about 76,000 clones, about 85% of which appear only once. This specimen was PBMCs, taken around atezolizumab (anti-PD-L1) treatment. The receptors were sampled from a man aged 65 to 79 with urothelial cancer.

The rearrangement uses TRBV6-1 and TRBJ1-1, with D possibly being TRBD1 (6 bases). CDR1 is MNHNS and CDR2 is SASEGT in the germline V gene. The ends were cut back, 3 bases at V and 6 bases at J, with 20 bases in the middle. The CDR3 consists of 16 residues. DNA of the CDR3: TGTGCCAGCAGTGACCACAAGAGGGGGGGGTTCGCTGAAGCTTTCTTT. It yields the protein CASSDHKRGGFAEAFF.

CDR3 residues: CASSPTSAGGFLGELFF. Here the CDR3 DNA reads TGTGCCAGCAGCCCAACGTCAGCGGGAGGTTTTCTCGGGGAGCTGTTTTTT. This chain links TRBV7-3 with TRBJ2-2, with 9 bases matching TRBD2. Germline lookup yields CDR1 SGHTA and CDR2 FQGTGA. The length of the CDR3 is 17 residues. J was trimmed by 7 bases and V by 5 bases; bases with no gene match: 14.

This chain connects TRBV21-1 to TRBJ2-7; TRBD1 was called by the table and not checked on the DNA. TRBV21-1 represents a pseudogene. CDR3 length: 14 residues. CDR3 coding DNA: TGTGCCAGCAGCAAAAAGGACAGGGGGCTCGAGCAGTACTTC. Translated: CASSKKDRGLEQYF.

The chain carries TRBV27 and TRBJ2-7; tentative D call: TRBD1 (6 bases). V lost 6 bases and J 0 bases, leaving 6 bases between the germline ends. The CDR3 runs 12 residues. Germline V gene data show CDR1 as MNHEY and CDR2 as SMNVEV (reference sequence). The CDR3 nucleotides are TGTGCCAGCAGGACAGGCTCCTACGAGCAGTACTTC. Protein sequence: CASRTGSYEQYF.

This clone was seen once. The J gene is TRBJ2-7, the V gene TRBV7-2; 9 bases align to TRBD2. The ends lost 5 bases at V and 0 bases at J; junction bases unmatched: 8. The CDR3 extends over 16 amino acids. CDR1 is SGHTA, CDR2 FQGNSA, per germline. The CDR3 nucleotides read TGTGCCAGCAGCCCGTTGGGCGGGGGGGTCTCCTACGAGCAGTACTTC. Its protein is CASSPLGGGVSYEQYF.

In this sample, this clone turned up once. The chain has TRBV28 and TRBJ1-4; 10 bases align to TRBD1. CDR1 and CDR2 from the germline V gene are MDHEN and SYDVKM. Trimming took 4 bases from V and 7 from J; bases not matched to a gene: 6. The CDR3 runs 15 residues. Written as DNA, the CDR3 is TGTGCCAGCAGTTCTGGACAGGGGGGGGGTGAAAAACTGTTTTTT. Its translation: CASSSGQGGGEKLFF.

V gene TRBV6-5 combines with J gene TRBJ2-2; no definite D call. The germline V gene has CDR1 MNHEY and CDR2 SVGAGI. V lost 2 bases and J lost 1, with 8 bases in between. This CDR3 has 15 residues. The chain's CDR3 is CASSYLRQNTGELFF. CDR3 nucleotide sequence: TGTGCCAGCAGTTACCTCCGACAGAACACCGGGGAGCTGTTTTTT.

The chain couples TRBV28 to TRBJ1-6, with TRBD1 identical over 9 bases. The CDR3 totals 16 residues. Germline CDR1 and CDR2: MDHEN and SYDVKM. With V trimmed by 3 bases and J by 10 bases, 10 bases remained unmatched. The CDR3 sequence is CASSLMLQGATSPLHF. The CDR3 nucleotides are TGTGCCAGCAGTTTGATGCTACAGGGGGCAACCTCACCCCTCCACTTT.

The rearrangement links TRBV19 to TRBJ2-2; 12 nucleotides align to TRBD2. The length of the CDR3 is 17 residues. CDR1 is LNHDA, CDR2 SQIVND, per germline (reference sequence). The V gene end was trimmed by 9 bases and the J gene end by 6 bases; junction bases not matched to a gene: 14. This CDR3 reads CASSSSGRAGRAGELFF. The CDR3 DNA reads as TGTGCCAGCTCCTCTAGCGGGAGGGCCGGTCGCGCCGGGGAGCTGTTTTTT.

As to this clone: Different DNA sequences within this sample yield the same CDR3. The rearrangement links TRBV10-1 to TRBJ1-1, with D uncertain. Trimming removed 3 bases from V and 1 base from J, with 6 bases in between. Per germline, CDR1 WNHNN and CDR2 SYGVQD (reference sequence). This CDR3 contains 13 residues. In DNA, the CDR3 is TGCGCCAGCAGTGAAGAGGGGAACACTGAAGCTTTCTTT. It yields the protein CASSEEGNTEAFF.

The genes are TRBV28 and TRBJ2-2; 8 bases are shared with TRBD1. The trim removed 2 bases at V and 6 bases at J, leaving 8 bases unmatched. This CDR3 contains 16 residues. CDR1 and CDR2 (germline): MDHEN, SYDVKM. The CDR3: CASSLSGQGAAGELFF. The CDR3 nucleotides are TGTGCCAGCAGTTTAAGCGGGCAGGGGGCGGCCGGGGAGCTGTTTTTT.

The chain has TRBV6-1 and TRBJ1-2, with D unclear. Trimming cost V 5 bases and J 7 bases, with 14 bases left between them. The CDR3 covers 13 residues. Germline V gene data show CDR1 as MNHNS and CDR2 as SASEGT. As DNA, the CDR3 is TGTGCCAGCAGTCCTTGGGAGAAGGCTGGCTACACCTTC. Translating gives CASSPWEKAGYTF.

The CDR3: CASSFWTGPNQPQHF. In DNA, the CDR3 is TGCGCCAGCAGCTTCTGGACAGGACCCAATCAGCCCCAGCATTTT. This chain links TRBV5-1 with TRBJ1-5; TRBD1 matches at 7 bases. Trimming removed 2 bases from V and 3 bases from J; junction bases left unmatched: 5. Germline V CDR1 and CDR2: SGHRS, YFSETQ. The CDR3 consists of 15 residues.

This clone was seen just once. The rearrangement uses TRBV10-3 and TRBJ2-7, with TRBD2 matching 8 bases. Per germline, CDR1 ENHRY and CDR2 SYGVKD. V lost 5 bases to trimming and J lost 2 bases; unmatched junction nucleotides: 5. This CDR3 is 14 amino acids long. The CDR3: CAISPGGGAYEQYF. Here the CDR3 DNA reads TGTGCCATCAGTCCCGGGGGGGGCGCCTACGAGCAGTACTTC.

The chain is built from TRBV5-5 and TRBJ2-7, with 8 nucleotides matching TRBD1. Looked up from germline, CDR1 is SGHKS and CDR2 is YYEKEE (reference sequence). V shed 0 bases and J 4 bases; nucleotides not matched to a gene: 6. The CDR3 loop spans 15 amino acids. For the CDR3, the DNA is TGTGCCAGCAGCTTGGAACAGGGGGTGGGGTACGAGCAGTACTTC. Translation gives CASSLEQGVGYEQYF.

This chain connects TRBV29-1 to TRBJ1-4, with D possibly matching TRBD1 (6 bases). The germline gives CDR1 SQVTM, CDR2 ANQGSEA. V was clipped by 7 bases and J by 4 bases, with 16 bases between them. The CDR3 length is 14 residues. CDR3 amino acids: CSAQDSRINEKLFF. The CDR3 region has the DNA TGCAGCGCCCAGGACAGCCGGATTAATGAAAAACTGTTTTTT.

Here the CDR3 DNA reads TGTGCCAGCAGCGTATCGGGACTAGCGGGAGATGAGCAGTTCTTC. Translation gives CASSVSGLAGDEQFF. J is TRBJ2-1 and V is TRBV9; 14 nucleotides agree with TRBD2. Germline lookup yields CDR1 SGDLS and CDR2 YYNGEE. J was trimmed by 8 bases and V by 1 base; bases with no gene match: 2. CDR3 size: 15 residues.

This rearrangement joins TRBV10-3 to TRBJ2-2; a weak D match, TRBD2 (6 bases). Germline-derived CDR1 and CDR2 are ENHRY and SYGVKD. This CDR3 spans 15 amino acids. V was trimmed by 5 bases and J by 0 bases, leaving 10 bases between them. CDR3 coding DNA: TGTGCCATCAGTCTTAGCGGACCGAACACCGGGGAGCTGTTTTTT. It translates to CAISLSGPNTGELFF.

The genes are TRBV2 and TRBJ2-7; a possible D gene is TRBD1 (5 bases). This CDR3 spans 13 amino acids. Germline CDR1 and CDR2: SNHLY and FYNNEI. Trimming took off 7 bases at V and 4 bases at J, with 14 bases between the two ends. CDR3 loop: CASTQGFGYEQYF. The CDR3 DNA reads TGTGCCAGCACGCAGGGTTTTGGGTACGAGCAGTACTTC.

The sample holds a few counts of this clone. The CDR3 loop reads CASSFSSGSSYEQYF. The CDR3 bases are TGTGCCAGCAGCTTCAGCAGCGGTTCTTCCTACGAGCAGTACTTC. The V gene is TRBV11-2, the J gene TRBJ2-7, with D perhaps matching TRBD2 (5 bases). The germline V and J ends were trimmed by 3 bases and 1 base, with 13 bases remaining between them. The germline V gene encodes CDR1 SGHAT and CDR2 FQNNGV. The CDR3 covers 15 residues.

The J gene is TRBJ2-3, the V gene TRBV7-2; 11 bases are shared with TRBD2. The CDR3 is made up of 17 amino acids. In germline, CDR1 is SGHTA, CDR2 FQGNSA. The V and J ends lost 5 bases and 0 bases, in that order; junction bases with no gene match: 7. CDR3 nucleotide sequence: TGTGCCAGCAGCCTCGGACTAGCGGGCCCTAGCACAGATACGCAGTATTTT. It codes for CASSLGLAGPSTDTQYF.

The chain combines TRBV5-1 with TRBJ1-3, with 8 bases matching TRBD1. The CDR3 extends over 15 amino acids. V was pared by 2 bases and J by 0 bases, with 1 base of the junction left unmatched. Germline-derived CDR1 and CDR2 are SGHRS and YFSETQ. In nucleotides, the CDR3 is TGCGCCAGCAGCTTCGGACAGGGCTCTGGAAACACCATATATTTT. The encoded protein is CASSFGQGSGNTIYF.

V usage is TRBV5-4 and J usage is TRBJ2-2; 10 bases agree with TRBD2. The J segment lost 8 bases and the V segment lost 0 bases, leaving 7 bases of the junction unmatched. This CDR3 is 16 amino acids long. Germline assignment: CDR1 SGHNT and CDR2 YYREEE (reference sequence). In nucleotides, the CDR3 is TGTGCCAGCAGCTTGGGGCTAGCGGGAGTTATGGGGGAGCTGTTTTTT. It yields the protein CASSLGLAGVMGELFF.

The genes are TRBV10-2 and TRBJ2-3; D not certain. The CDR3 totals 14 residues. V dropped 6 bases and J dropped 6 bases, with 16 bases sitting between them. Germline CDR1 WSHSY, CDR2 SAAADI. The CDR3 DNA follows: TGCGCCAGCAGCCAACATAACCCCCTGGATACGCAGTATTTT. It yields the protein CASSQHNPLDTQYF.

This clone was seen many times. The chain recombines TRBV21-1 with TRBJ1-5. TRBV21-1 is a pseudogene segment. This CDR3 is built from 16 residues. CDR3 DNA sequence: TGTGCCAGCAGCAACAGCGGTCCGTGGGCAAATCAGCCCCAGCATTTT. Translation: CASSNSGPWANQPQHF.